A selection of T cell receptor beta chains follows, all from one sample in a study of T cell repertoires in cytomegalovirus infection. For these receptors, no antigen is known. One entry per CDR3 protein, called by TCRdb with MiXCR from the reads. Of about a million distinct CDR3 sequences detected, around 30% appear once; the ten largest clones hold around 15%. The specimen comprised cultured CD8+ T cells from PBMCs, sampled from culture after CMV antigen stimulation. The receptors stem from a human donor in good health (CMV status not recorded). Some clones in this sample may be carry-over from other donors' samples. Both conserved end residues are part of each CDR3. The D gene is left open where the match is weak. Rows may omit the clone size; those that give it use once, few, many or a size class.

v_call,d_call,clone_size,j_call,cdr3_aa,cdr3_nt
TRBV18,.,.,TRBJ1-1,CASSPSGTGSEAFF,TGTGCCAGCTCACCATCCGGCACGGGGTCTGAAGCTTTCTTT
TRBV28,TRBD1,few,TRBJ2-1,CASSFRGTGRYNEQFF,TGTGCCAGCAGTTTCCGGGGGACAGGGAGATACAATGAGCAGTTCTTC
TRBV12-3/TRBV12-4,TRBD2,few,TRBJ2-4,CASRSSSGGYAKNIQYF,TGTGCCAGCAGATCCTCTAGCGGGGGGTATGCCAAAAACATTCAGTACTTC
TRBV7-7,.,many,TRBJ2-5,CASSLGQAKETQYF,TGTGCTAGCAGCTTAGGGCAGGCGAAAGAGACCCAGTACTTC
TRBV12-3/TRBV12-4,TRBD2,.,TRBJ2-1,CASSSATSGWRNEQFF,TGTGCCAGCAGTTCTGCGACTAGCGGGTGGCGCAATGAGCAGTTCTTC
TRBV5-1,.,.,TRBJ2-3,CASSLYSSPTDTQYF,TGCGCCAGCAGCTTATACTCCTCACCCACAGATACGCAGTATTTT
TRBV6-1,.,.,TRBJ1-1,CASRYFGVRNTEAFF,TGTGCCAGCCGGTATTTTGGGGTCCGGAACACTGAAGCTTTCTTT
TRBV7-9,TRBD2,.,TRBJ2-1,CASSLERGLKKEFF,TGTGCCAGCAGCTTAGAGCGGGGCCTTAAAAAGGAGTTCTTC
TRBV12-3/TRBV12-4,TRBD2,.,TRBJ2-2,CASSLAGGSNGELFF,TGTGCCAGCAGTCTAGCGGGGGGGTCGAACGGGGAGCTGTTTTTT
TRBV7-6,TRBD2,few,TRBJ2-4,CASSYGDRAGDIQYF,TGTGCCAGCAGCTATGGAGACCGGGCGGGAGACATTCAGTACTTC
TRBV7-8,TRBD1,.,TRBJ1-2,CAIGRPDRGHGYTF,TGTGCCATAGGCCGGCCGGACAGGGGGCATGGCTACACCTTC
TRBV5-4,TRBD2,.,TRBJ2-7,CASSSGLAGGPYEQYF,TGTGCCAGCAGCTCTGGACTAGCGGGGGGGCCTTACGAGCAGTACTTC
TRBV7-8,.,many,TRBJ1-1,CASSPRRNTEAFF,TGTGCCAGCAGCCCCCGAAGAAACACTGAAGCTTTCTTT
TRBV6-1,TRBD1,.,TRBJ1-1,CASSPKRQGALGTEAFF,TGTGCCAGCAGCCCTAAGAGACAGGGGGCGTTGGGCACTGAAGCTTTCTTT
TRBV24-1,.,.,TRBJ1-1,CVTRGQGGTEAFF,TGTGTCACCCGGGGTCAGGGCGGCACTGAAGCTTTCTTT
TRBV2,.,.,TRBJ2-1,CATLQGKQFF,TGTGCCACCCTGCAGGGTAAGCAGTTCTTC
TRBV19,.,few,TRBJ2-1,CASSRGDSGDSSFF,TGTGCCAGTAGCAGGGGGGACAGCGGAGATTCATCGTTCTTC
TRBV7-9,.,many,TRBJ2-1,CASSSRPAARVF,TGTGCCAGCAGCTCCCGGCCTGCAGCACGGGTCTTC
TRBV7-6,TRBD2,many,TRBJ2-5,CASSLEIAGGVETQYF,TGTGCCAGCAGCCTGGAAATAGCGGGGGGGGTTGAGACCCAGTACTTC
TRBV6-5,TRBD2,.,TRBJ2-1,CASSYASGGSYNEQFF,TGTGCCAGCAGTTACGCCAGCGGGGGATCCTACAATGAGCAGTTCTTC
TRBV20-1,.,.,TRBJ1-1,CSAGGGVVKTEAFF,TGCAGTGCGGGGGGAGGGGTCGTAAAAACTGAAGCTTTCTTT
TRBV6-2/TRBV6-3,.,few,TRBJ2-1,CASSYQGLLNEQFF,TGTGCCAGCAGTTACCAGGGACTCCTCAATGAGCAGTTCTTC
TRBV7-8,.,many,TRBJ1-4,CASSLAAYTFGEKLFF,TGTGCCAGCAGCTTAGCGGCCTATACCTTTGGGGAAAAACTGTTTTTT
TRBV7-2,TRBD2,many,TRBJ2-2,CASSPRDSGGPEFKLFF,TGTGCCAGCAGCCCCCGGGATAGCGGGGGGCCGGAATTTAAGCTGTTTTTT